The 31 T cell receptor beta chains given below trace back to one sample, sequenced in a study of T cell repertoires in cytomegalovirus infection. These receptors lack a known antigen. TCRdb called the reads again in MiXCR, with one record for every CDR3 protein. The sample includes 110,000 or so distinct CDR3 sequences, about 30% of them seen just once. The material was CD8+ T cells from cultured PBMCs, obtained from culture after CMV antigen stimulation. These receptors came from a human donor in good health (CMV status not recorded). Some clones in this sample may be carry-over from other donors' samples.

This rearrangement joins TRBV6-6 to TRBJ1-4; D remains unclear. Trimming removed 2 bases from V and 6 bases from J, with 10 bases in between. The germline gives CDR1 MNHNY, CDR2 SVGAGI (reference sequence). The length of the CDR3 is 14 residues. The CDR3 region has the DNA TGTGCCAGCAGTTACATCCAGCAGTATGAAAAACTGTTTTTT. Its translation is CASSYIQQYEKLFF.

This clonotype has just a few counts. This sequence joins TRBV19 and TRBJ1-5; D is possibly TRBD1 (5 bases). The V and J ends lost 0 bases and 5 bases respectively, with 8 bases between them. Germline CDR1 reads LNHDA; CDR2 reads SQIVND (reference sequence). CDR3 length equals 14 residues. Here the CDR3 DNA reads TGTGCCAGTAGTATAGATTTAGGGGATCAGCCCCAGCATTTT. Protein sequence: CASSIDLGDQPQHF. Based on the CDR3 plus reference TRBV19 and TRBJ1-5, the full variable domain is DGGITQSPKYLFRKEGQNVTLSCEQNLNHDAMYWYRQDPGQGLRLIYYSQIVNDFQKGDIAEGYSVSREKKESFPLTVTSAQKNPTAFYLCASSIDLGDQPQHFGDGTRLSIL.

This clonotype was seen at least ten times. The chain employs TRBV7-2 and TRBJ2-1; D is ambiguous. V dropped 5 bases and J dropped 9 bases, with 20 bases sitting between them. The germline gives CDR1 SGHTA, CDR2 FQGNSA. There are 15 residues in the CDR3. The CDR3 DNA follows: TGTGCCAGCAGCCCACAAGGTTATCCGGCTGGTGAGCAGTTCTTC. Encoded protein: CASSPQGYPAGEQFF.

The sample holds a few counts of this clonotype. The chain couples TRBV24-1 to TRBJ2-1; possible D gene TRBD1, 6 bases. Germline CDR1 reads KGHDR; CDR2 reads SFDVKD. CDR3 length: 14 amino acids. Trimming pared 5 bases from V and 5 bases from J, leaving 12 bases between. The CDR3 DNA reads TGTGCCACCAGTGCCCAGGGGTCAGACAATGAGCAGTTCTTC. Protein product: CATSAQGSDNEQFF.

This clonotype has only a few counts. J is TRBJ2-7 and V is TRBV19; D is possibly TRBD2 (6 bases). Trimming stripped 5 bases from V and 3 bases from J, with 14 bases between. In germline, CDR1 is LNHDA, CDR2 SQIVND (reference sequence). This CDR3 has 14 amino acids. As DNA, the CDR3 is TGTGCCAGTAGTGTACAGGAGGGGCACTACGAGCAGTACTTC. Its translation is CASSVQEGHYEQYF.

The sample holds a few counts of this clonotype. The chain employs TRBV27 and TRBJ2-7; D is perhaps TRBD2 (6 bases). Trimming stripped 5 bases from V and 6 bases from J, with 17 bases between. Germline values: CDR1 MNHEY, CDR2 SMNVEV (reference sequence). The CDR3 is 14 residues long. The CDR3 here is CASSPWDGGREQYF. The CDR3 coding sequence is TGTGCCAGCAGTCCTTGGGACGGGGGACGCGAGCAGTACTTC.

The CDR3 DNA reads as TGTGCCAGCACCGGACCGGCCAGGGAACTTTCCTACGAGCAGTACTTC. Protein sequence: CASTGPARELSYEQYF. The J gene is TRBJ2-7, the V gene TRBV6-6, with D maybe TRBD1 (5 bases). The CDR3 has 16 residues. Germline CDR1 and CDR2: MNHNY and SVGAGI (reference sequence). The V and J ends lost 7 bases and 1 base respectively, with 20 bases between them.

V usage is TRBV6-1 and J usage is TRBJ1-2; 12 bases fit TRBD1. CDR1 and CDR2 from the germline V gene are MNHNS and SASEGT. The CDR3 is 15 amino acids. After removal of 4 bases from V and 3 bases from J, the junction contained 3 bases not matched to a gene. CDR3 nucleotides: TGTGCCAGCAGTGGGGGACAGGGGGCCTACTATGGCTACACCTTC. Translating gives CASSGGQGAYYGYTF.

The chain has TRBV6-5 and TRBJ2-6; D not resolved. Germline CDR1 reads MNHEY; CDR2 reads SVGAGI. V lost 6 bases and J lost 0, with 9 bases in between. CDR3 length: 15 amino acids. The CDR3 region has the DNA TGTGCCAGCAGCCAAGAGGACTCTGGGGCCAACGTCCTGACTTTC. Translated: CASSQEDSGANVLTF.

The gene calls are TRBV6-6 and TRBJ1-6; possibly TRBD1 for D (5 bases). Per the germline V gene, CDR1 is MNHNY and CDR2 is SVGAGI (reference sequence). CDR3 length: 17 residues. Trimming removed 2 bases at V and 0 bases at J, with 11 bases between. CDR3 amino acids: CASSYRGGSSYNSPLHF. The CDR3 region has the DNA TGTGCCAGCAGTTACCGGGGGGGGAGCTCCTATAATTCACCCCTCCACTTT.

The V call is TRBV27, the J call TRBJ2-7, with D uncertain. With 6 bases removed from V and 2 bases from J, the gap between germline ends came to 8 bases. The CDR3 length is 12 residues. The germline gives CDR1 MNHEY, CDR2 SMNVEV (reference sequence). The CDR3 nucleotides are TGTGCCAGCAGCCATTCCGCCTACGAGCAGTACTTC. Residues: CASSHSAYEQYF.

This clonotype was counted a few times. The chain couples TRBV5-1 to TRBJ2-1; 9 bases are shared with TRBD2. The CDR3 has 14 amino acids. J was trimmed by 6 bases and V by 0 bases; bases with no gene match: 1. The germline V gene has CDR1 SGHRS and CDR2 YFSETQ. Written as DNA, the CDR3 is TGCGCCAGCAGCTTGGGACTAGCGGTCAATGAGCAGTTCTTC. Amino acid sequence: CASSLGLAVNEQFF.

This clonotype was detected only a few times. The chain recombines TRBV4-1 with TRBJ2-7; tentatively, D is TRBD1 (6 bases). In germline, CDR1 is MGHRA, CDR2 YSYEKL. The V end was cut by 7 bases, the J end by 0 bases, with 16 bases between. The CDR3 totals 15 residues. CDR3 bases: TGCGCCAGCACCCTGGACAGTCTAAGCTCCTACGAGCAGTACTTC. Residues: CASTLDSLSSYEQYF.

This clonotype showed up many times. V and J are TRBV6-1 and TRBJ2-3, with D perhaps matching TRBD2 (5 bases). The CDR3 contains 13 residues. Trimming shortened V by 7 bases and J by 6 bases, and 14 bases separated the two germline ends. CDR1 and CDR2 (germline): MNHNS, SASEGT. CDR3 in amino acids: CASNTQREDTQYF. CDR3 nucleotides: TGTGCCAGCAATACCCAAAGGGAGGATACGCAGTATTTT.

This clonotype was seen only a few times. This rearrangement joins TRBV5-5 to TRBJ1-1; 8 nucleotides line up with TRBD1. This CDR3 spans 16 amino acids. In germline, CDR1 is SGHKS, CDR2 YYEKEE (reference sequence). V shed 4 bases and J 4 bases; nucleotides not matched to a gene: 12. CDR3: CASSPSSRGLATEAFF. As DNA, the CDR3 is TGTGCCAGCAGCCCCAGTTCCAGGGGGCTTGCCACTGAAGCTTTCTTT.

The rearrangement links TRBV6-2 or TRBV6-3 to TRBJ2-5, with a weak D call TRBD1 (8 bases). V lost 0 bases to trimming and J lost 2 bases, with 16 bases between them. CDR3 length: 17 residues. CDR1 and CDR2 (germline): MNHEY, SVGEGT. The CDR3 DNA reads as TGTGCCAGCAGTTACTCCTTCGGACAGGGAGGGCAAGAGACCCAGTACTTC. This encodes CASSYSFGQGGQETQYF.

The CDR3 loop is CASSLARGGAYEQYF. The CDR3 DNA reads TGTGCCAGCAGCTTAGCCCGCGGGGGGGCCTACGAGCAGTACTTC. The chain carries TRBV7-6 and TRBJ2-7; TRBD2 aligns across 9 bases. V dropped 0 bases and J dropped 2; count of bases not matched to a gene: 2. The germline V gene encodes CDR1 SGHVS and CDR2 FNYEAQ. This CDR3 has 15 amino acids.

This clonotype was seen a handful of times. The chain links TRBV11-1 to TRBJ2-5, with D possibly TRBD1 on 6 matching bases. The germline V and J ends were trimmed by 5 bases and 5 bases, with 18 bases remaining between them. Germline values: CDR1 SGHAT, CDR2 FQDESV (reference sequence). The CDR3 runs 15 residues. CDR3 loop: CASSTQTGGHETQYF. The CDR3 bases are TGTGCCAGCAGCACCCAGACAGGCGGCCACGAGACCCAGTACTTC.

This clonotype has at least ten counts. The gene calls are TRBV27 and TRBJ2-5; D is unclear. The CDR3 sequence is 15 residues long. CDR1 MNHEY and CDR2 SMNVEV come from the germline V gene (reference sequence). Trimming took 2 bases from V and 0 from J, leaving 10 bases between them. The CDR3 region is CASSLSWADQETQYF. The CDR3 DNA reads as TGTGCCAGCAGTTTAAGTTGGGCGGACCAAGAGACCCAGTACTTC.

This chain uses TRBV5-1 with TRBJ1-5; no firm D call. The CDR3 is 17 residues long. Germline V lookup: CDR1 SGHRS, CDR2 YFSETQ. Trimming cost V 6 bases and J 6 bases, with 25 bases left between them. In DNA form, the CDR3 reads TGCGCCAGCACCGCTCGGTTAACCCCCGGGGTCAGTCAGCCCCAGCATTTT. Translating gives CASTARLTPGVSQPQHF.

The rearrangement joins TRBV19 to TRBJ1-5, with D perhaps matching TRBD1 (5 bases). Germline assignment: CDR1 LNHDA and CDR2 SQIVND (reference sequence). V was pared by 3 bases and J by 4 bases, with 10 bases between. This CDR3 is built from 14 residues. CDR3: CASSIIGGNQPQHF. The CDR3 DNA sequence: TGTGCCAGTAGTATTATCGGGGGGAATCAGCCCCAGCATTTT.

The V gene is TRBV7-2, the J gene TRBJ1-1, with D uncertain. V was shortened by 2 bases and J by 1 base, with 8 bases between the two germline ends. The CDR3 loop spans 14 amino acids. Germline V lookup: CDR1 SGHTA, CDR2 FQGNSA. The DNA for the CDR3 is TGTGCCAGCAGCTTACAATCAGGGAACACTGAAGCTTTCTTT. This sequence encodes CASSLQSGNTEAFF.

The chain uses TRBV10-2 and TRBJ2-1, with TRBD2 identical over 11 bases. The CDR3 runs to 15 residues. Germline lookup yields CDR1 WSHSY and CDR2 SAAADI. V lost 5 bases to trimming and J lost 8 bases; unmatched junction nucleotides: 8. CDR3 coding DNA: TGCGCCAGCAGTCCCCCGGGACTAGCGGCTTATGAGCAGTTCTTC. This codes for CASSPPGLAAYEQFF.

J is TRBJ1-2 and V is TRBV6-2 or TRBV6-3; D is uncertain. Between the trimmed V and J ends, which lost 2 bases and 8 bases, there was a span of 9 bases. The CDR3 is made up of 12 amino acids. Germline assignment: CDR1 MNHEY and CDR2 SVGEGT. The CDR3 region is CASSYEAYGYTF. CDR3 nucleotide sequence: TGTGCCAGCAGTTACGAGGCCTACGGCTACACCTTC.

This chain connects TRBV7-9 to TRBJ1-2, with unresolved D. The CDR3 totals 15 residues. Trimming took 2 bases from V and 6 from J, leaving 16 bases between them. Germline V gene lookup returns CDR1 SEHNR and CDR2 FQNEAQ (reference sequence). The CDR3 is CASSLSGRLEDGYTF. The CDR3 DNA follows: TGTGCCAGCAGCTTAAGTGGCAGGTTGGAAGATGGCTACACCTTC.

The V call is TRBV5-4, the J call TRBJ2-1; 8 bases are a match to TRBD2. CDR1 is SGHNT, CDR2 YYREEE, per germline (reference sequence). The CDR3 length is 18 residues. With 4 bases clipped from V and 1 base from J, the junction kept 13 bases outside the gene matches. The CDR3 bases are TGTGCCAGCAGCCTCGACTTTTTCGGGGGGGATTCCTACAATGAGCAGTTCTTC. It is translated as CASSLDFFGGDSYNEQFF.

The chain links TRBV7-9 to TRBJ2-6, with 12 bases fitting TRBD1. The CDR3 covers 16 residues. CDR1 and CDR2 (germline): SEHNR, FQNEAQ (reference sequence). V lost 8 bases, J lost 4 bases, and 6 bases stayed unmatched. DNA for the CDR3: TGTGCCAGCTCGGGACAGGGGGCGGAAGGGGCCAACGTCCTGACTTTC. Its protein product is CASSGQGAEGANVLTF.

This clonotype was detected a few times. The CDR3 DNA follows: TGTGCCATTCGACTCACAGGGGCGAAGAATCAGCCCCAGCATTTT. As protein: CAIRLTGAKNQPQHF. The rearrangement joins TRBV10-3 to TRBJ1-5; 7 positions match TRBD1. Germline trimming cut 9 bases from V and 4 bases from J; bases unmatched to any gene: 12. This CDR3 comprises 15 residues. Looked up from germline, CDR1 is ENHRY and CDR2 is SYGVKD.

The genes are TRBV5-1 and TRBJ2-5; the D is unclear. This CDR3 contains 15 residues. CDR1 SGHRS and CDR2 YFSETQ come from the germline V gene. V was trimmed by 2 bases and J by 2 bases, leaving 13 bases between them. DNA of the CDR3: TGCGCCAGCAGCTTTATTCCAGGACGTCAAGAGACCCAGTACTTC. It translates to CASSFIPGRQETQYF.

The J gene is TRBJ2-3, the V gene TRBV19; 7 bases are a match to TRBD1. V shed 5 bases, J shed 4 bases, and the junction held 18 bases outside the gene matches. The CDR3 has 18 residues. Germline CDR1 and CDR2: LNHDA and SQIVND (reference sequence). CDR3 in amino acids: CASSLRPPPGQISDTQYF. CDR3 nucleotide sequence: TGTGCCAGTAGTCTCCGTCCACCTCCGGGACAGATTTCAGATACGCAGTATTTT.

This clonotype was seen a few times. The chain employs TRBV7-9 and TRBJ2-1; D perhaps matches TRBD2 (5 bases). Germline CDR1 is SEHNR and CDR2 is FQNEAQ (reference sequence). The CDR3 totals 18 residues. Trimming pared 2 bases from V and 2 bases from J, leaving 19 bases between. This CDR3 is CASSLHRGLGSTYNEQFF. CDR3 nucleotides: TGTGCCAGCAGCTTACATCGTGGGTTGGGGAGTACCTACAATGAGCAGTTCTTC.